These 3 T cell receptor beta chains share one sample of origin, sequenced in a study of control samples from healthy donors and cancer patients. Sequencing used immunoSEQ multiplex PCR; TCRdb keeps in-frame clones, though not all of them. This table holds some 140,000 clones, approximately 90% found once. Sequences were obtained from blood. The receptors here all came from a woman in her 30s in good health.

This clone has just one count. V is TRBV28 and J is TRBJ2-5; D is uncertain. Deletions cut 4 bases from V and 2 bases from J, with 26 bases between. CDR1 MDHEN and CDR2 SYDVKM come from the germline V gene. This CDR3 spans 19 amino acids. The CDR3 nucleotides are TGTGCCAGCAGTTCCCCCCTTCTTGGAGTGGCTCTTTGGCAAGAGACCCAGTACTTC. As protein: CASSSPLLGVALWQETQYF.

The gene calls are TRBV2 and TRBJ2-7; D remains ambiguous. This CDR3 has 15 amino acids. The germline gives CDR1 SNHLY, CDR2 FYNNEI. V shed 6 bases and J shed 2 bases, with 17 bases lying between them. The CDR3 reads CASSGGGVGTYEQYF. CDR3 DNA: TGTGCCAGCAGCGGCGGTGGTGTGGGAACCTACGAGCAGTACTTC.

The chain carries TRBV7-9 and TRBJ2-1, with D unclear. From germline, CDR1 is SEHNR and CDR2 FQNEAQ (reference sequence). The V and J ends lost 3 bases and 4 bases respectively, with 7 bases between them. There are 13 residues in the CDR3. CDR3 bases: TGTGCCAGCAGCTTGGGAACATACAATGAGCAGTTCTTC. Its protein is CASSLGTYNEQFF.